A single T cell receptor beta chain is shown here with its context. Antigen specificity is unknown. This entry belongs to a study of beta chain features in type 1 diabetes. Points from the study as a whole: Moderately but significantly shorter TCRB CDR3s were found in Type 1 diabetes patients in all four CD4+ subsets.

The whole isolated RNA underwent reverse transcription, so sequencing captured expressed TCRB transcripts. Sequenced by immunoSEQ multiplex PCR; TCRdb stores in-frame clones only, minus some. There are some 160,000 clones in the sample; 7% to 9.5% occur only once, and 0.7% lies in the top ten. J gave up 3 bases and V 0 bases, and 5 bases lay outside the gene matches. The CDR3 covers 16 residues. Looked up from germline, CDR1 is SGHNT and CDR2 is YYREEE (reference sequence). The TCR sequence derives from a woman in her 30s with type 1 diabetes. The V call is TRBV5-4, the J call TRBJ2-1; 8 bases align to TRBD2. The material sequenced was central memory CD4+ T cells from blood. The CDR3 DNA sequence: TGTGCCAGCAGCTTGGGGGGTGCGGGGGGCTACAATGAGCAGTTCTTC. As protein: CASSLGGAGGYNEQFF.